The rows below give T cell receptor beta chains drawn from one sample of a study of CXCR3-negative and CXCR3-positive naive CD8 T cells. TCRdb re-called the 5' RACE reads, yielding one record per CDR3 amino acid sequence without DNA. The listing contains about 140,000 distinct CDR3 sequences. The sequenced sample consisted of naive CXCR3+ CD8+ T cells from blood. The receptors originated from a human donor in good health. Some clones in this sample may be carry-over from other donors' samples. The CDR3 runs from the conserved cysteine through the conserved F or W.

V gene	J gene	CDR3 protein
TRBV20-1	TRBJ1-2	CSPKGLGPIGYTF
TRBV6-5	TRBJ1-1	CASSPMGQLNTEAFF
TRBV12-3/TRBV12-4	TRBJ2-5	CASSLSGFRLKTQYF
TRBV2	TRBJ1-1	CASNRVLDTEAFF
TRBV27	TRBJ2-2	CASSFMGPGELFF
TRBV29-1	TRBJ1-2	CSVGTGGNYGYTF
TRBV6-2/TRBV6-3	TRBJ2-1	CASSSETWATTGDEQFF
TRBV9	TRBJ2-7	CASSVGGFSGGYEQYF
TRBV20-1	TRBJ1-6	CSARDALSGEMSSPLHF
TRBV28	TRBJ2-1	CASIASGSYNEQFF
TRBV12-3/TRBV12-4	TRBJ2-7	CASSSLPGTRITYEQYF
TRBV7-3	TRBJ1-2	CASSLTGPGDYGYTF
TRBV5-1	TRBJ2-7	CASSLVSGSGYEQYF
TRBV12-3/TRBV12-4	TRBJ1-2	CASRVGQAGGYTF
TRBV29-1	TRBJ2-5	CSVEDHGGRAETQYF
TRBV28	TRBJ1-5	CASSRDSPFNPPQHF
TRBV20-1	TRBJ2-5	CSASSSEGSFQETQYF
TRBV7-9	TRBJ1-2	CVSSETGAGYTF
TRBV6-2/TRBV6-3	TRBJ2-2	CASSYSRELFF
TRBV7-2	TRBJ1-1	CASSSKVNTEAFF
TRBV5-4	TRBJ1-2	CASSLGGLNYGYTF
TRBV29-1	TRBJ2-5	CSVDGNQETQYF
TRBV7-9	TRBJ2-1	CASSFSRGGGKYNEQFF
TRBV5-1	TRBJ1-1	CASSRGTGMNTEAFF
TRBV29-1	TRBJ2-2	CSVGVQNTGELFF
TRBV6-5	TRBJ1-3	CAGGTGSAGNTIYF
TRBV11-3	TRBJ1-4	CASRQGNDLEKLFF
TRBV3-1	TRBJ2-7	CASSQDWYSSYEQYF
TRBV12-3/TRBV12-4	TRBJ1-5	CASSQDRGSNQPQHF
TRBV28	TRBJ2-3	CASRGTGDTDTQYF
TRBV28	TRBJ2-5	CASRRTGGFETQYF
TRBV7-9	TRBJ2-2	CASSTATRGLFF
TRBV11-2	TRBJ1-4	CASSLSLQGDEKLFF
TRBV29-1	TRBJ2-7	CSVEDLDLEQYF
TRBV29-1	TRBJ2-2	CRVPDSTGELFF
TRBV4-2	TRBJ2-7	CASSQGTSGHYEQYF
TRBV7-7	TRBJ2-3	CASSLLMGEDTQYF
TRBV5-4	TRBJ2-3	CASSLPPVFAATDTQYF
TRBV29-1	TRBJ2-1	CSVEGFKSYNEQFF